This T cell receptor (beta chain) came from a study of T cell repertoires in cytomegalovirus infection. Study overall: Indications came from public TCR beta signatures; they pointed to CMV infection and to a matching HLA type. Study-wide findings and caveats: Accumulated public TCR beta family frequency recognized individuals carrying CMV together with the relevant HLA.

TCRdb ran MiXCR on the reads and lists one entry per CDR3 protein. The sample consists of a few hundred thousand distinct CDR3 sequences, 9.1% of them appearing once. The table lists this clonotype with many counts. Its target is not known. The CDR3 is made up of 15 amino acids. J gave up 6 bases and V 5 bases, and 12 bases lay outside the gene matches. This sequence was found in a human donor in good health (CMV status not recorded). Some clones in this sample may be carry-over from other donors' samples. The chain has TRBV12-3 or TRBV12-4 and TRBJ1-1, with TRBD1 identical over 7 bases. The sample taken for sequencing was PBMCs. Here the CDR3 reads CASSLRQGQSSEAFF. The CDR3 DNA is TGTGCCAGCAGTCTGAGACAGGGTCAGAGTTCTGAAGCTTTCTTT.